The TCR beta chain under discussion was sequenced for a study of T cells after yellow fever vaccination. At the level of the study: Low-cell-number fractions underwent preparation using SMART-Seq v4 Ultra Low Input.

General study points: Post-booster reappearance was seen for most primary-vaccination clones (about 96% CD4, about 88% CD8). Weaker, the secondary response had a peak occurring faster, on day 5 versus 15.

Concerning this clonotype: No antigen is known for it.

Germline loops: CDR1 SGHTA, CDR2 FQGNSA. Trimming shortened V by 5 bases and J by 8 bases, and 12 bases separated the two germline ends. This CDR3 has 12 residues. Making TCR cDNA involved 5'RACE template switching, which added UMIs and a universal primer site. A single record per CDR3 protein comes from TCRdb applying MiXCR to the 5' RACE reads. This table has 610,000 or so distinct CDR3 sequences, about 12% appearing once. This clonotype was sampled from a man in his thirties or forties who received the YFV17D yellow fever vaccine. The sample consisted of PBMCs, taken on the day of the yellow fever booster vaccination. The chain employs TRBV7-2 and TRBJ1-1; no clear D. The CDR3 DNA is TGTGCCAGCAGCCTTAGCGTCCTAGAAGCTTTCTTT. The encoded protein is CASSLSVLEAFF. Full variable domain (missing parts from reference TRBV7-2 and TRBJ1-1): GAGVSQSPSNKVTEKGKDVELRCDPISGHTALYWYRQSLGQGLEFLIYFQGNSAPDKSGLPSDRFSAERTGGSVSTLTIQRTQQEDSAVYLCASSLSVLEAFFGQGTRLTVV.